This T cell receptor (beta chain) comes out of a study of T cells in tuberculosis. Repertoires were generated with immunoSEQ multiplex PCR, while TCRdb's copy carries only in-frame clones and drops some. There are fewer than 40,000 clones in the sample; around 90% occur only once, and about 2.4% lies in the top ten. Study results and limitations: Samples were chosen by availability of cryopreserved specimens.

Notes on this clone: Its antigen is unknown.

V lost 3 bases, J lost 8 bases, and 16 bases lay in between. CDR3 size: 15 residues. Germline CDR1 MDHEN, CDR2 SYDVKM. Time point denoted: new active TB diagnosis, blood taken before or within 7 days of starting treatment. The rearrangement uses TRBV28 and TRBJ1-4; D remains unclear. The sequenced sample was PBMCs, obtained at tuberculosis diagnosis. The TCR comes from an adult with tuberculosis. The CDR3 region is CASSFRRLGGEKLFF. CDR3 nucleotides: TGTGCCAGCAGTTTTAGGAGGTTGGGCGGGGAAAAACTGTTTTTT.